Below are 21 T cell receptor beta chains sequenced from a single sample in a study of shared clonotypes between healthy human individuals. Data came from immunoSEQ multiplex PCR; TCRdb stores just in-frame clones and leaves some out. The table includes around 1.4 million clones, less than 99% detected once. The sequenced material came from naive CD4+ T cells sorted from blood. Subset of the sample: CD45RA+ positively selected. The receptors were sampled from a man aged 25-40 years in good health.

V gene TRBV5-6 combines with J gene TRBJ2-3, with D unresolved. Between the trimmed V and J ends, which lost 3 bases and 8 bases, there was a span of 7 bases. Germline CDR1 is SGHDT and CDR2 is YYEEEE. CDR3 length: 11 residues. The CDR3 DNA follows: TGTGCCAGCAGCTCCTCAGGTACGCAGTATTTT. This encodes CASSSSGTQYF.

The chain is built from TRBV10-3 and TRBJ2-1, with 13 bases identical to TRBD2. CDR1 is ENHRY, CDR2 SYGVKD, per germline. The V segment lost 6 bases and the J segment 7 bases; nucleotides outside the gene matches: 6. The CDR3 runs to 15 residues. CDR3 nucleotides: TGTGCCATCAGGAGGACTAGCGGGAGAATTAATGAGCAGTTCTTC. Protein sequence: CAIRRTSGRINEQFF.

Written as DNA, the CDR3 is TGTGCCAGTAGTCCCCGTGACATCCACGCCGCCAATCAGCCCCAGCATTTT. Translated: CASSPRDIHAANQPQHF. This chain connects TRBV19 to TRBJ1-5; D unclear. Trimming left V 5 bases short and J 3 bases short, with 20 bases between. Germline-derived CDR1 and CDR2 are LNHDA and SQIVND (reference sequence). The CDR3 is made up of 17 amino acids. Variable domain in full (rest from reference TRBV19 and TRBJ1-5): DGGITQSPKYLFRKEGQNVTLSCEQNLNHDAMYWYRQDPGQGLRLIYYSQIVNDFQKGDIAEGYSVSREKKESFPLTVTSAQKNPTAFYLCASSPRDIHAANQPQHFGDGTRLSIL.

Of note for this clone: Different DNA sequences within this sample yield the same CDR3. The chain links TRBV18 to TRBJ1-1, with D possibly being TRBD1 (5 bases). The V and J ends lost 3 bases and 5 bases respectively, with 7 bases between them. Germline assignment: CDR1 KGHSH and CDR2 LQKENI. This CDR3 has 12 residues. The CDR3 is CASSPKGTEAFF. As DNA, the CDR3 is TGTGCCAGCTCACCCAAGGGGACTGAAGCTTTCTTT. Complete variable domain (other parts from reference TRBV18 and TRBJ1-1): NAGVMQNPRHLVRRRGQEARLRCSPMKGHSHVYWYRQLPEEGLKFMVYLQKENIIDESGMPKERFSAEFPKEGPSILRIQQVVRGDSAAYFCASSPKGTEAFFGQGTRLTVV.

This clone was picked up one time. The chain couples TRBV19 to TRBJ2-7; 7 nucleotides align to TRBD1. There are 13 residues in the CDR3. V trimming: 4 bases; J trimming: 6 bases; junction bases outside the gene matches: 6. Germline CDR1 and CDR2: LNHDA and SQIVND (reference sequence). The CDR3 protein is CASSKTGEREQYF. DNA of the CDR3: TGTGCCAGTAGTAAAACAGGGGAACGCGAGCAGTACTTC.

The J gene is TRBJ2-1, the V gene TRBV29-1, with 11 bases that match TRBD2. The CDR3 length is 15 residues. The junction had 8 bases not matched to a gene; V was cut back by 6 bases and J by 4 bases. From germline, CDR1 is SQVTM and CDR2 ANQGSEA. The CDR3 sequence is CSVSSRLAGYNEQFF. The CDR3 bases are TGCAGCGTCAGTTCCCGACTAGCGGGGTACAATGAGCAGTTCTTC.

The CDR3, as DNA: TGTGCCAGCAGCTTAAGAGCCAGCGGGAGGGCAAAAGATACGCAGTATTTT. Translation: CASSLRASGRAKDTQYF. The chain is built from TRBV7-9 and TRBJ2-3; 10 bases match TRBD2. The CDR3 spans 17 residues. Trimming took 2 bases from V and 5 from J; bases not matched to a gene: 10. The V gene's germline CDR1 is SEHNR and CDR2 FQNEAQ (reference sequence).

CDR3 bases: TGCGCCAGCAGCTTGGTCGGACTAGCCCCAGAGACCCAGTACTTC. Translated: CASSLVGLAPETQYF. The chain combines TRBV5-1 with TRBJ2-5; 8 nucleotides match TRBD2. With V trimmed by 0 bases and J by 4 bases, 5 bases remained unmatched. In germline, CDR1 is SGHRS, CDR2 YFSETQ. The CDR3 has 15 residues.

The genes are TRBV11-2 and TRBJ2-2, with 8 bases identical to TRBD2. Germline loops: CDR1 SGHAT, CDR2 FQNNGV. After removal of 5 bases from V and 2 bases from J, the junction contained 13 bases not matched to a gene. The CDR3 spans 18 residues. CDR3 amino acids: CASSTWTSLGGNTGELFF. Here the CDR3 DNA reads TGTGCCAGCAGCACCTGGACTAGCTTGGGGGGAAACACCGGGGAGCTGTTTTTT.

The genes are TRBV6-1 and TRBJ1-4, with D unresolved. The CDR3 contains 15 residues. The V gene's germline CDR1 is MNHNS and CDR2 SASEGT. V was trimmed by 4 bases and J by 7 bases, leaving 16 bases between them. This chain's CDR3 is CASSAETLRGEKLFF. The CDR3 region has the DNA TGTGCCAGCAGTGCGGAGACACTCCGTGGTGAAAAACTGTTTTTT.

This chain links TRBV28 with TRBJ2-1; weak D call: TRBD1 (6 bases). In germline, CDR1 is MDHEN, CDR2 SYDVKM. The V end was cut by 5 bases, the J end by 7 bases, with 12 bases between. The CDR3 contains 13 residues. For the CDR3, the DNA is TGTGCCAGCAGTCCCACAGGGTTTAATGAGCAGTTCTTC. The encoded protein is CASSPTGFNEQFF.

This chain connects TRBV7-9 to TRBJ1-2, with D perhaps TRBD1 (6 bases). V was cut by 5 bases and J by 5 bases, with 12 bases left in between. Germline lookup yields CDR1 SEHNR and CDR2 FQNEAQ (reference sequence). The CDR3 totals 13 residues. Here the CDR3 reads CASSPSQGYGYTF. In DNA, the CDR3 is TGTGCCAGCAGCCCGTCACAGGGTTATGGCTACACCTTC.

This chain links TRBV27 with TRBJ2-7, with D perhaps TRBD1 (5 bases). This CDR3 comprises 15 residues. The V end lost 2 bases, the J end lost 1 base, and 12 bases lay between the germline ends. The germline V gene has CDR1 MNHEY and CDR2 SMNVEV (reference sequence). The CDR3 loop is CASSLQGLISYEQYF. As DNA, the CDR3 is TGTGCCAGCAGTTTACAGGGTTTAATATCCTACGAGCAGTACTTC.

The sample holds one count of this clone. The CDR3 coding sequence is TGTGCCTGCCCCCGGTTCCTCGGTAGCAATGAGCAGTTCTTC. Amino acid sequence: CACPRFLGSNEQFF. The gene calls are TRBV30 and TRBJ2-1; no reliable D call. The CDR3 is 14 residues long. V shed 6 bases and J shed 6 bases, with 18 bases lying between them. Germline assignment: CDR1 GTSNPN and CDR2 SVGIG (reference sequence).

The J gene is TRBJ1-1, the V gene TRBV5-6; tentatively, D is TRBD1 (5 bases). Germline V gene lookup returns CDR1 SGHDT and CDR2 YYEEEE. The CDR3 consists of 15 residues. Trimming pared 6 bases from V and 0 bases from J, leaving 15 bases between. This CDR3 reads CASISRGGMNTEAFF. The CDR3 DNA reads as TGTGCCAGCATCTCGAGGGGAGGCATGAACACTGAAGCTTTCTTT.

The chain recombines TRBV6-6 with TRBJ1-5; possible D gene TRBD1, 5 bases. The CDR3 sequence is 15 residues long. V lost 2 bases and J lost 4, with 12 bases in between. Germline CDR1 reads MNHNY; CDR2 reads SVGAGI (reference sequence). The CDR3 protein is CASSYESGWNQPQHF. CDR3 DNA: TGTGCCAGCAGTTACGAGTCAGGGTGGAATCAGCCCCAGCATTTT.

The CDR3 coding sequence is TGTGCCAGCAGTGGTCATACTAGGGGCAATCAGCCCCAGCATTTT. Its translation: CASSGHTRGNQPQHF. The chain couples TRBV6-1 to TRBJ1-5; D remains unclear. Trimming pared 4 bases from V and 2 bases from J, leaving 12 bases between. The CDR3 has 15 amino acids. CDR1 and CDR2 from the germline V gene are MNHNS and SASEGT.

The chain recombines TRBV2 with TRBJ2-7; 7 nucleotides agree with TRBD1. After removal of 1 base from V and 7 bases from J, the junction contained 4 bases not matched to a gene. CDR1 and CDR2 (germline): SNHLY, FYNNEI. CDR3 length equals 13 residues. The CDR3, as DNA: TGTGCCAGCAGTGAAGGGACAGGAGGTGAGCAGTACTTC. Translating gives CASSEGTGGEQYF.

The gene calls are TRBV19 and TRBJ2-1, with D tentatively TRBD1 (6 bases). CDR3 size: 14 residues. Trimming took off 6 bases at V and 1 base at J, with 10 bases between the two ends. Germline loops: CDR1 LNHDA, CDR2 SQIVND (reference sequence). The CDR3 nucleotides are TGTGCCAGTAGAAACAGGGATTCCTACAATGAGCAGTTCTTC. Translated, it gives CASRNRDSYNEQFF.

The chain uses TRBV7-9 and TRBJ2-3; D remains ambiguous. Trimming stripped 5 bases from V and 8 bases from J, with 14 bases between. CDR3 size: 13 residues. Germline V gene data show CDR1 as SEHNR and CDR2 as FQNEAQ (reference sequence). The CDR3 DNA follows: TGTGCCAGCAGCCTTACTACGGTCGGTACGCAGTATTTT. It encodes CASSLTTVGTQYF.

With regard to this clone: The same CDR3 also results from other DNA sequences found in this sample. The chain combines TRBV28 with TRBJ2-1; tentatively, D is TRBD2 (5 bases). The CDR3 loop spans 15 amino acids. The germline gives CDR1 MDHEN, CDR2 SYDVKM. V was pared by 2 bases and J by 2 bases, with 10 bases between. In DNA form, the CDR3 reads TGTGCCAGCAGTTTAGCGGGTGGGCCCTACAATGAGCAGTTCTTC. Translation: CASSLAGGPYNEQFF. The full variable domain, completed using reference TRBV28 and TRBJ2-1, is DVKVTQSSRYLVKRTGEKVFLECVQDMDHENMFWYRQDPGLGLRLIYFSYDVKMKEKGDIPEGYSVSREKKERFSLILESASTNQTSMYLCASSLAGGPYNEQFFGPGTRLTVL.